In its sample, the clone carrying this T cell receptor (beta chain) was seen a few times. Its specificity is not known. Researchers reported sorting CD4+ naive, central memory, regulatory and stem cell-like memory cells via CD45RO/CCR7/CD25/CD127/CD95/CD27. This sample was taken from a study of beta chain features in type 1 diabetes. Reverse transcribing all isolated RNA meant expressed TCRB transcripts were sequenced. Assay: immunoSEQ multiplex PCR; the TCRdb copy retains only in-frame clones and omits some. The table includes a few hundred thousand clones, 9.5% to 10% detected once. V lost 2 bases and J lost 6; bases outside the gene matches: 3. Germline CDR1 and CDR2: SGHTA and FQGTGA. The length of the CDR3 is 13 residues. The study's findings and limits: Among patients with Type 1 diabetes, TCRB CDR3s were moderately but significantly shorter in every one of the four CD4+ subsets. cDNA-based sequencing might over-represent cells highly expressing TCR.

The chain links TRBV7-3 to TRBJ1-1, with 7 bases lining up with TRBD1. The TCR sequence derives from a man younger than 45 with type 1 diabetes. Sequencing used central memory CD4+ T cells from blood. The CDR3 protein is CASSLGQGAEAFF. The CDR3 DNA reads TGTGCCAGCAGCTTAGGCCAGGGGGCTGAAGCTTTCTTT.